The rows below give T cell receptor beta chains drawn from one sample of a study of OX40 agonist ivuxolimab in advanced cancers. Generated by immunoSEQ multiplex PCR, the TCRdb table keeps only in-frame clones and is missing some. The repertoire holds around 66,000 clones, with approximately 90% as singletons. The source material was CD4+ or CD8+ T cells sorted from blood, sampled in a trial of the OX40 agonist ivuxolimab. Receptors originate from an adult with an advanced solid tumor such as melanoma, head and neck, liver or kidney cancer. CDR3s include the opening cysteine and the closing phenylalanine or tryptophan. A D gene is named only where the DNA matches it firmly. Rows give clone size only sometimes, using once, few, many, or a class for an expanded clone.

>NA|NA|TRBJ2-7|TRBV7-9
TGTGCCAGCAGCTTACACTACGAGCAGTACTTC
CASSLHYEQYF
>NA|NA|TRBJ2-1|TRBV6-4
TGTGCCAGCAGGACTGCGAACAATGAGCAGTTCTTC
CASRTANNEQFF
>NA|NA|TRBJ2-5|TRBV30
TGTGCCTGGAGTGGGGCAGAACAAGAGACCCAGTACTTC
CAWSGAEQETQYF
>TRBD2|NA|TRBJ2-1|TRBV15
TGTGCCACCAGCATCACGGGGGGTTACAATGAGCAGTTCTTC
CATSITGGYNEQFF
>NA|once|TRBJ1-1|TRBV10-3
TGTGCCATCAGTGCCTTTCGTCGCGTTCGCACTGAAGCTTTCTTT
CAISAFRRVRTEAFF
>NA|NA|TRBJ2-7|TRBV6-5
TGTGCCAGCAGTTATAGTGACGAGCAGTACTTC
CASSYSDEQYF
>NA|NA|TRBJ1-5|TRBV27
TGTGCCAGCAGAGACGGACAGATTAGCAATCAGCCCCAGCATTTT
CASRDGQISNQPQHF
>NA|NA|TRBJ2-1|TRBV4-3
TGCGCCAGCAGCCAAGAAGGCGAGCAGTTCTTC
CASSQEGEQFF
>TRBD1|NA|TRBJ1-2|TRBV7-6
TGTGCCAGCAGCCCGACAGGGGAGAACTATGGCTACACCTTC
CASSPTGENYGYTF
>NA|NA|TRBJ1-4|TRBV5-1
TGCGCCAGCAGCTTTAATGAAAAACTGTTTTTT
CASSFNEKLFF
>TRBD1|NA|TRBJ1-1|TRBV27
TGTGCCAGCAGTCAAGGGACAGTGAACACTGAAGCTTTCTTT
CASSQGTVNTEAFF
>TRBD2|NA|TRBJ2-3|TRBV9
TGTGCCAGCAGCGTAGTACCGGGACTAGCTGATACGCAGTATTTT
CASSVVPGLADTQYF
>NA|NA|TRBJ2-6|TRBV18
TGTGCCAGCTCACCACCGGGAGGGGCCAACGTCCTGACTTTC
CASSPPGGANVLTF
>NA|NA|TRBJ2-7|TRBV27
TGTGCCAGCAGTTCGGAACCGGGACCACCGTACGAGCAGTACTTC
CASSSEPGPPYEQYF
>NA|NA|TRBJ2-7|TRBV7-9
TGTGCCAGCAGCCAGGGCTCGGACACGCTTAAGGACGAGCAGTACTTC
CASSQGSDTLKDEQYF
>TRBD1|NA|TRBJ1-3|TRBV30
TGTGCCTGGAGTGTCCCAGGGGGTATTGGAAACACCATATATTTT
CAWSVPGGIGNTIYF
>NA|NA|TRBJ2-5|TRBV28
TGTGCCACCGCCGATGATCTGCGGCCCCAAGAGACCCAGTACTTC
CATADDLRPQETQYF
>NA|NA|TRBJ2-7|TRBV27
TGTGCCAGCAGTTTATCGGCAGAAAGATCACAGGAGCAGTACTTC
CASSLSAERSQEQYF
>TRBD1|NA|TRBJ1-6|TRBV11-2
TGTGCCAGCAGCTTAGAACACAGGGGAGACAATTCACCCCTCCACTTT
CASSLEHRGDNSPLHF
>NA|NA|TRBJ2-2|TRBV13
TGTGCCAGCAGCCACGGACGGGGGTCGGGGGCCGGGGAGCTGTTTTTT
CASSHGRGSGAGELFF
>NA|NA|TRBJ2-5|TRBV27
TGTGCCAGCAGTTTAGGAGTCGGTGAGACCCAGTACTTC
CASSLGVGETQYF
>NA|NA|TRBJ2-7|TRBV28
TGTGCCAGCAGTTTGTACGAGGAAGGCTACGAGCAGTACTTC
CASSLYEEGYEQYF
>NA|NA|TRBJ2-4|TRBV5-6
TGTGCCAGCAGCTTAATGGACAGTTTTAACATTCAGTACTTC
CASSLMDSFNIQYF
>NA|NA|TRBJ1-1|TRBV5-1
TGCGCCAGCAGCTGGGGTCCGAACACTGAAGCTTTCTTT
CASSWGPNTEAFF
>NA|NA|TRBJ2-1|TRBV27
TGTGCCAGCAGTCAGGGCCCTCCCTACAATGAGCAGTTCTTC
CASSQGPPYNEQFF
>NA|NA|TRBJ2-1|TRBV5-1
TGCGCCAGTACCGACTGGACCGTCGACAATGAGCAGTTCTTC
CASTDWTVDNEQFF
>TRBD1|NA|TRBJ2-7|TRBV6-5
TGTGCCAGCAGCCCGGACAGGTACGAGCAGTACTTC
CASSPDRYEQYF
>NA|NA|TRBJ1-1|TRBV5-4
TGTGCCAGCAGTTCGAACACTGAAGCTTTCTTT
CASSSNTEAFF
>NA|NA|TRBJ2-5|TRBV10-1
TGCGCCAGCAGTGAGAGGGGGTTTGGAGAGACCCAGTACTTC
CASSERGFGETQYF
>NA|NA|TRBJ2-7|TRBV27
TGTGCCAGCAGTTTTAAAGCGGCCTCCTACGAGCAGTACTTC
CASSFKAASYEQYF
>NA|once|TRBJ1-1|TRBV6-5
TGTGCCAGCAGTAGGGATCCTGACACTGAAGCTTTCTTT
CASSRDPDTEAFF
>TRBD2|NA|TRBJ2-7|TRBV10-3
TGTGCCATCAGTGACGCCCTCTCTCTAGCGGGGGGTTCCTACGAGCAGTACTTC
CAISDALSLAGGSYEQYF
>NA|NA|TRBJ2-2|TRBV11-2
TGTGCCAGCAGCATCCCAGGGTTGGCCGGGGAGCTGTTTTTT
CASSIPGLAGELFF
>NA|NA|TRBJ1-5|TRBV19
TGTGCCTCAGTACCCACTGTTAGCAATCAGCCCCAGCATTTT
CASVPTVSNQPQHF
>TRBD1|NA|TRBJ2-7|TRBV27
TGTGCCAGCACCCCGACAGGGGGGTCGGTCGAGCAGTACTTC
CASTPTGGSVEQYF